This TCR beta chain originates from a study of cytomegalovirus exposure and HLA in healthy donors. Study context: Out of around 360 genotyped donors, about 80% belonged to the Caucasian-associated ancestry cluster. General study findings and limits: The authors judged a highly shared variant cluster likely a sequencing artifact.

V was pared by 5 bases and J by 1 base, with 14 bases between. Germline lookup yields CDR1 MNHEY and CDR2 SVGAGI. CDR3 length: 15 residues. Comments on this clone: The antigen is undetermined.

The primer mix had 60 Vbeta and 13 Jbeta primers. Sequencing was performed with immunoSEQ multiplex PCR; in TCRdb, only in-frame clones are kept and a portion is missing. The data contain about 140,000 clones, around 79% of them singletons. This chain joins TRBV6-5 and TRBJ2-5; maybe TRBD2 (6 bases). Sequencing was performed on PBMCs. The TCR originated in a man younger than 30 in good health and CMV-seronegative. The CDR3 here is CASSGREQSQETQYF. The DNA for the CDR3 is TGTGCCAGCAGTGGGCGGGAACAGTCCCAAGAGACCCAGTACTTC.